This TCR beta chain appears in the sequencing data of a study of blood T cells in healthy people across ages. Study results and limitations: Age advanced and TCR beta diversity per million T cells fell, roughly linearly. Long-lived and aged donors differed, with more naive CD4+ cells and higher diversity in the long-lived.

J gave up 7 bases and V 1 base, and 19 bases lay outside the gene matches. This CDR3 comprises 19 residues. Germline values: CDR1 SGHDT, CDR2 YYEEEE. A second PCR of roughly 7 to 11 cycles used a sample-barcoded 5' primer and a J-beta primer mix. A single record per CDR3 protein comes from TCRdb applying MiXCR to the 5' RACE reads. The sample comprises over 450,000 distinct CDR3 sequences, nearly 25% of which are singletons, and 8.5% to 9.5% rests with the top ten. This clonotype showed up just a few times. Its antigen remains unidentified. This sample was also put to use in a study of T cells of mothers and their children. Per that paper: Thymic selection molds TCR recombination products alike in related and unrelated pairs. There were no persistent microchimeric T cell clones detected.

The V and J genes are TRBV5-6 and TRBJ2-1; 8 positions match TRBD2. This sequence originates from a boy aged 10-17 years in good health. Material for sequencing was blood. The DNA for the CDR3 is TGTGCCAGCAGCTTGCGCCAAACCGAGGGAGCGGGAGATTGTAATGAGCAGTTCTTC. Translated, it gives CASSLRQTEGAGDCNEQFF.